Below are 22 T cell receptor beta chains sequenced from a single sample in a study of T cell responses to AZD1222 COVID-19 vaccine. Libraries were prepared by immunoSEQ multiplex PCR; TCRdb keeps only in-frame clonotypes and omits some of them. The sample lists fewer than 30,000 clones; around 80% were seen once. The sequencing used peripheral blood, collected on day 0 of AZD1222 vaccination. The receptors come from an adult in good health.

This clone was seen more than once but under ten times. The rearrangement uses TRBV29-1 and TRBJ2-5; 13 bases agree with TRBD2. Germline CDR1 and CDR2: SQVTM and ANQGSEA. The CDR3 covers 18 residues. V shed 3 bases, J shed 6 bases, and the junction held 16 bases outside the gene matches. The CDR3 is CSVEPLEGGLAGRKTQYF. The CDR3 DNA reads TGCAGCGTTGAGCCACTAGAAGGGGGACTAGCGGGGAGGAAGACCCAGTACTTC. Based on the CDR3 plus reference TRBV29-1 and TRBJ2-5, the full variable domain is SAVISQKPSRDICQRGTSLTIQCQVDSQVTMMFWYRQQPGQSLTLIATANQGSEATYESGFVIDKFPISRPNLTFSTLTVSNMSPEDSSIYLCSVEPLEGGLAGRKTQYFGPGTRLLVL.

V usage is TRBV27 and J usage is TRBJ1-1; perhaps TRBD1 as D (5 bases). Germline loops: CDR1 MNHEY, CDR2 SMNVEV (reference sequence). The CDR3 consists of 14 residues. V dropped 3 bases and J dropped 4 bases, with 12 bases sitting between them. CDR3 amino acids: CASSFYRRATEAFF. The CDR3 nucleotides are TGTGCCAGCAGTTTTTACAGGAGGGCCACTGAAGCTTTCTTT.

Only a few counts were recorded for this clone. The chain combines TRBV4-1 with TRBJ2-5, with 10 positions matching TRBD2. From germline, CDR1 is MGHRA and CDR2 YSYEKL. The CDR3 is 17 residues long. The ends lost 0 bases at V and 7 bases at J; junction bases unmatched: 11. CDR3: CASSQDAQRGGLGTQYF. The CDR3 nucleotides read TGCGCCAGCAGCCAAGATGCCCAGCGGGGGGGCCTGGGGACCCAGTACTTC.

The CDR3 DNA reads TGTGCCACCCAACGGGATTTAGGCCAGCGCTATGGCTACACCTTC. This sequence encodes CATQRDLGQRYGYTF. V gene TRBV2 combines with J gene TRBJ1-2; D remains ambiguous. This CDR3 is 15 amino acids long. Germline assignment: CDR1 SNHLY and CDR2 FYNNEI. Trimming shortened V by 10 bases and J by 4 bases, and 22 bases separated the two germline ends.

The chain recombines TRBV3-1 (or the pseudogene TRBV3-2) with TRBJ2-1; tentative D call: TRBD1 (6 bases). Germline loops: CDR1 LGHDT, CDR2 YNNKEL (reference sequence). This CDR3 spans 15 amino acids. V lost 1 base, J lost 7 bases, and 14 bases lay in between. Written as DNA, the CDR3 is TGTGCCAGCAGCCAAGGGGGACATCCCGGGAATGAGCAGTTCTTC. Its protein product is CASSQGGHPGNEQFF.

This clone came up a few times. The CDR3 DNA is TGCGCCAGCAGCCAGGCGGTTACAGGGTTACTCCCCGAGCAGTACTTC. Translated: CASSQAVTGLLPEQYF. The chain uses TRBV4-1 and TRBJ2-7; D perhaps matches TRBD1 (6 bases). Trimming left V 3 bases short and J 6 bases short, with 21 bases between. The CDR3 runs to 16 residues. Per the germline V gene, CDR1 is MGHRA and CDR2 is YSYEKL.

The chain has TRBV19 and TRBJ1-1, with D possibly being TRBD1 (6 bases). Trimming removed 0 bases from V and 11 bases from J, with 22 bases in between. The CDR3 is 16 amino acids. Per germline, CDR1 LNHDA and CDR2 SQIVND (reference sequence). The CDR3 bases are TGTGCCAGTAGTATAGATTGGGGGGCTCGACAGGCGGGCGCTTTCTTT. Protein product: CASSIDWGARQAGAFF.

The chain has TRBV7-2 and TRBJ2-1; 11 bases match TRBD2. This CDR3 is 14 amino acids long. CDR1 is SGHTA and CDR2 is FQGNSA in the germline V gene. With 5 bases clipped from V and 9 bases from J, the junction kept 6 bases outside the gene matches. The CDR3 loop reads CASSNSGGAGEQFF. CDR3 nucleotides: TGTGCCAGCAGCAATAGCGGGGGGGCTGGTGAGCAGTTCTTC.

The table lists this clone with a few counts. The chain employs TRBV9 and TRBJ1-2; D uncertain. The germline V gene has CDR1 SGDLS and CDR2 YYNGEE. CDR3 length: 15 residues. V lost 0 bases, J lost 2 bases, and 11 bases lay in between. CDR3 sequence (DNA): TGTGCCAGCAGCGTAGCGTCGGCCGTAAACTATGGCTACACCTTC. Translated, it gives CASSVASAVNYGYTF.

The V and J genes are TRBV4-1 and TRBJ2-1, with D unresolved. With 1 base removed from V and 0 bases from J, the gap between germline ends came to 4 bases. The CDR3 loop spans 14 amino acids. CDR1 MGHRA and CDR2 YSYEKL come from the germline V gene. CDR3 coding DNA: TGCGCCAGCAGCCAAGTCTTCTCCTACAATGAGCAGTTCTTC. Protein product: CASSQVFSYNEQFF.

The genes are TRBV6-5 and TRBJ1-4, with a possible D match to TRBD1 (6 bases). Germline values: CDR1 MNHEY, CDR2 SVGAGI. Trimming took off 5 bases at V and 3 bases at J, with 13 bases between the two ends. The CDR3 spans 15 residues. The DNA for the CDR3 is TGTGCCAGCAGTACAGGGAGAAGTGCTAATGAAAAACTGTTTTTT. The encoded protein is CASSTGRSANEKLFF.

The gene calls are TRBV19 and TRBJ2-7; perhaps D is TRBD1 or TRBD2 (5 bases each). Germline V gives CDR1 LNHDA, CDR2 SQIVND (reference sequence). CDR3 length: 13 amino acids. Trimming pared 5 bases from V and 3 bases from J, leaving 11 bases between. The CDR3 sequence is CASSQGEFYEQYV. CDR3 coding DNA: TGTGCCAGTAGTCAGGGAGAGTTCTACGAGCAGTACGTC.

This clone was found a few times. CDR3 nucleotide sequence: TGTGCAAGGCGCTCGGGGGGGGTCGATGAGCAGTTCTTC. This encodes CARRSGGVDEQFF. V usage is TRBV12-2 and J usage is TRBJ2-1; the D call in the table, TRBD2, was not verified against the DNA. TRBV12-2 is labeled a pseudogene. The CDR3 extends over 13 amino acids.

The V and J genes are TRBV5-1 and TRBJ2-4, with 14 bases identical to TRBD2. The CDR3 extends over 15 amino acids. Germline CDR1 reads SGHRS; CDR2 reads YFSETQ. The trim removed 4 bases at V and 7 bases at J, leaving 4 bases unmatched. The CDR3 coding sequence is TGCGCCAGCAGCCCCAGGACTAGCGGGAGGAACATTCAGTACTTC. It encodes CASSPRTSGRNIQYF.

This rearrangement joins TRBV18 to TRBJ2-7; D is perhaps TRBD1 (5 bases). The ends were cut back, 1 base at V and 6 bases at J, with 7 bases in the middle. This CDR3 region has 12 residues. Germline lookup yields CDR1 KGHSH and CDR2 LQKENI. As DNA, the CDR3 is TGTGCCAGCTCACCACAGGGGCTCGAGCAGTACGTC. This translates into CASSPQGLEQYV.

The V and J genes are TRBV27 and TRBJ1-1; weak D call: TRBD1 (5 bases). This CDR3 spans 13 amino acids. Germline CDR1 MNHEY, CDR2 SMNVEV (reference sequence). The V and J ends lost 6 bases and 3 bases respectively, with 11 bases between them. For the CDR3, the DNA is TGTGCCAGCAGATCCACGGGGGACACTGAAGCTTTCTTT. This sequence encodes CASRSTGDTEAFF.

The chain couples TRBV5-1 to TRBJ1-2, with 7 positions matching TRBD1. This CDR3 contains 15 residues. Germline V gene lookup returns CDR1 SGHRS and CDR2 YFSETQ. V dropped 4 bases and J dropped 0; count of bases not matched to a gene: 6. CDR3 in amino acids: CASSHGTVPNYGYTF. The CDR3 bases are TGCGCCAGCAGCCACGGGACAGTACCTAACTATGGCTACACCTTC.

The rearrangement uses TRBV6-5 and TRBJ2-5; 7 nucleotides match TRBD2. J lost 5 bases, V lost 2 bases, and 11 bases had no gene match. From germline, CDR1 is MNHEY and CDR2 SVGAGI. The CDR3 is made up of 16 amino acids. CDR3 amino acids: CASSYPWAGAGETQYF. The CDR3 DNA sequence: TGTGCCAGCAGTTACCCCTGGGCGGGAGCGGGTGAGACCCAGTACTTC.

The CDR3 region has the DNA TGTGCCAGCAGTGACACCGGGACATCCAACTACGAGCAGTACGTC. Translation: CASSDTGTSNYEQYV. The rearrangement links TRBV6-2 or TRBV6-3 to TRBJ2-7; D is perhaps TRBD1 (6 bases). The germline V gene encodes CDR1 MNHEY and CDR2 SVGEGT. CDR3 length: 15 amino acids. V was pared by 5 bases and J by 3 bases, with 17 bases between.

The V and J genes are TRBV30 and TRBJ1-4, with a tentative D call TRBD1 (5 bases). Germline CDR1 reads GTSNPN; CDR2 reads SVGIG (reference sequence). The CDR3 has 14 amino acids. The ends were cut back, 0 bases at V and 7 bases at J, with 12 bases in the middle. The CDR3 bases are TGTGCCTGGAGTGTAGGGGACTTAGGTGAAAAACTGTTTTTT. This codes for CAWSVGDLGEKLFF.

DNA of the CDR3: TGTGCCAGCAGCGTACCCGGGGGCGGCTACACCTTC. This sequence encodes CASSVPGGGYTF. The chain carries TRBV9 and TRBJ1-2; TRBD1 might be the D (6 bases). V shed 1 base and J shed 8 bases, with 9 bases lying between them. Germline V gives CDR1 SGDLS, CDR2 YYNGEE. There are 12 residues in the CDR3.

The chain joins TRBV28 to TRBJ1-2; no firm D call. V was shortened by 4 bases and J by 2 bases, with 11 bases between the two germline ends. Germline CDR1 MDHEN, CDR2 SYDVKM. This CDR3 is 14 amino acids long. The CDR3 loop is CASSSPSGNYGYTF. CDR3 coding DNA: TGTGCCAGCAGTTCCCCTTCAGGCAACTATGGCTACACCTTC.